This entry lists 17 T cell receptor beta chains sequenced from one sample in a study of siplizumab effects on memory and regulatory T cells. Assay used: immunoSEQ multiplex PCR; TCRdb lists only in-frame clones, some missing. The table has around 100,000 clones, about 91% seen once. Input material: CD4+ T cells sorted from blood. The receptors here all came from a human donor in good health. Some clones in this sample may be carry-over from other donors' samples.

The chain has TRBV14 and TRBJ2-7, with 9 bases aligning to TRBD2. The CDR3 is 19 amino acids. Germline V gene data show CDR1 as SGHDN and CDR2 as FVKESK. With V trimmed by 2 bases and J by 8 bases, 22 bases remained unmatched. CDR3 in amino acids: CASSQLSGFGTSPASKQYF. CDR3 DNA sequence: TGTGCCAGCAGCCAACTTTCTGGATTCGGGACTAGCCCAGCCTCCAAGCAGTACTTC.

This chain connects TRBV2 to TRBJ2-1; 10 nucleotides line up with TRBD1. The germline CDR1 and CDR2 sequences are SNHLY and FYNNEI. The CDR3 contains 14 residues. V was pared by 6 bases and J by 9 bases, with 8 bases of the junction left unmatched. CDR3 nucleotide sequence: TGTGCCAGCAGGCGAGGACAGGGGGTAATTGAGCAGTTCTTC. Translating gives CASRRGQGVIEQFF.

The table lists this clone with a count of one. The genes are TRBV10-1 and TRBJ2-2, with 8 positions matching TRBD1. V lost 2 bases and J lost 5; bases outside the gene matches: 7. The CDR3 totals 16 residues. Germline V CDR1 and CDR2: WNHNN, SYGVQD (reference sequence). The CDR3 nucleotides read TGCGCCAGCAGTGAGAAAACAGGGGGTAGGACCGGGGAGCTGTTTTTT. It is translated as CASSEKTGGRTGELFF.

J is TRBJ1-5 and V is TRBV19; D remains ambiguous. Trimming took off 7 bases at V and 0 bases at J, with 19 bases between the two ends. From germline, CDR1 is LNHDA and CDR2 SQIVND (reference sequence). The CDR3 sequence is 17 residues long. The DNA for the CDR3 is TGTGCCAGTACCTGGGGTAGCTATACTTATAGCAATCAGCCCCAGCATTTT. The encoded protein is CASTWGSYTYSNQPQHF.

This clone has just one count. This sequence joins TRBV19 and TRBJ1-5, with TRBD1 as a possible D gene (5 bases). This CDR3 comprises 14 residues. The germline V and J ends were trimmed by 3 bases and 4 bases, with 10 bases remaining between them. Germline V gene lookup returns CDR1 LNHDA and CDR2 SQIVND (reference sequence). The DNA for the CDR3 is TGTGCCAGTAGTATTAGAAGGGGAAATCAGCCCCAGCATTTT. This encodes CASSIRRGNQPQHF.

This sequence joins TRBV4-2 and TRBJ2-7, with D tentatively TRBD1 (5 bases). From germline, CDR1 is LGHNA and CDR2 YNFKEQ. Trimming stripped 5 bases from V and 6 bases from J, with 17 bases between. The CDR3 has 14 residues. This CDR3 reads CASSYIDSGGEQYF. CDR3 DNA sequence: TGTGCCAGCAGCTATATCGACAGTGGCGGCGAGCAGTACTTC.

DNA for the CDR3: TGTGCCAGTAGTATTGGTAAAGGCTGGACAGGGCCCAGCAATCAGCCCCAGCATTTT. Residues: CASSIGKGWTGPSNQPQHF. The chain employs TRBV19 and TRBJ1-5, with 8 positions matching TRBD1. This CDR3 has 19 residues. The germline CDR1 and CDR2 sequences are LNHDA and SQIVND (reference sequence). Losses at the gene ends were 3 bases for V and 1 base for J; bases not matched to a gene: 14. The full variable domain, completed using reference TRBV19 and TRBJ1-5, is DGGITQSPKYLFRKEGQNVTLSCEQNLNHDAMYWYRQDPGQGLRLIYYSQIVNDFQKGDIAEGYSVSREKKESFPLTVTSAQKNPTAFYLCASSIGKGWTGPSNQPQHFGDGTRLSIL.

V gene TRBV12-1 combines with J gene TRBJ2-2; the D segment call TRBD1 is taken from the table without a DNA check. TRBV12-1 is termed a pseudogene. The CDR3 sequence is 16 residues long. CDR3 protein: CASSFGQPANTGELFF. The CDR3 DNA reads as TGTGCCAGCAGCTTTGGACAGCCCGCGAACACCGGGGAGCTGTTTTTT.

The chain joins TRBV10-1 to TRBJ2-7; 12 bases match TRBD2. This CDR3 region has 17 residues. Germline loops: CDR1 WNHNN, CDR2 SYGVQD (reference sequence). The ends lost 5 bases at V and 2 bases at J; junction bases unmatched: 10. The CDR3 DNA sequence: TGCGCCAGCAGTCCCCAACCACGACTAGCGGGAGCCTACGAGCAGTACTTC. Amino acids: CASSPQPRLAGAYEQYF.

V is TRBV11-2 and J is TRBJ1-1; no definite D call. CDR1 and CDR2 from the germline V gene are SGHAT and FQNNGV. V lost 0 bases and J lost 6, with 8 bases in between. CDR3 size: 13 residues. This CDR3 is CASSLDMSAEAFF. CDR3 nucleotides: TGTGCCAGCAGCTTAGATATGTCAGCTGAAGCTTTCTTT. The whole variable domain, remainder taken from reference TRBV11-2 and TRBJ1-1, is EAGVAQSPRYKIIEKRQSVAFWCNPISGHATLYWYQQILGQGPKLLIQFQNNGVVDDSQLPKDRFSAERLKGVDSTLKIQPAKLEDSAVYLCASSLDMSAEAFFGQGTRLTVV.

Only one count was recorded for this clone. CDR3 DNA: TGTGCCAGCAACCGACGGACAGTACCTTTCTCTGGGGCCAACGTCCTGACTTTC. It specifies CASNRRTVPFSGANVLTF. V is TRBV2 and J is TRBJ2-6; tentatively, D is TRBD1 (6 bases). Germline loops: CDR1 SNHLY, CDR2 FYNNEI. V was cut by 7 bases and J by 0 bases, with 19 bases left in between. The CDR3 is 18 amino acids.

V and J are TRBV5-1 and TRBJ2-3; D not certain. This CDR3 contains 12 residues. V lost 0 bases and J 6 bases, leaving 5 bases between the germline ends. In germline, CDR1 is SGHRS, CDR2 YFSETQ. For the CDR3, the DNA is TGCGCCAGCAGCTTGGAGACCGATACGCAGTATTTT. It specifies CASSLETDTQYF.

The chain recombines TRBV28 with TRBJ2-1; no clear D gene. V gave up 5 bases and J gave up 4 bases, with 9 bases separating them. The CDR3 sequence is 13 residues long. Germline CDR1 MDHEN, CDR2 SYDVKM. CDR3 amino acids: CASSPVAYNEQFF. The CDR3 bases are TGTGCCAGCAGTCCGGTGGCATACAATGAGCAGTTCTTC.

The chain employs TRBV11-2 and TRBJ2-1, with TRBD2 matching over 12 bases. V was pared by 4 bases and J by 7 bases, with 2 bases of the junction left unmatched. The CDR3 sequence is 14 residues long. CDR1 is SGHAT, CDR2 FQNNGV, per germline. The CDR3 DNA sequence: TGTGCCAGCAGCTCCGGGACTAGCGGGAATGAGCAGTTCTTC. Translating it yields CASSSGTSGNEQFF. Using reference TRBV11-2 and TRBJ2-1 for the parts outside the CDR3, the full variable domain is EAGVAQSPRYKIIEKRQSVAFWCNPISGHATLYWYQQILGQGPKLLIQFQNNGVVDDSQLPKDRFSAERLKGVDSTLKIQPAKLEDSAVYLCASSSGTSGNEQFFGPGTRLTVL.

A word on this clone: One junction end disagrees with the germline gene, perhaps due to a read error. The rearrangement links TRBV12-5 to TRBJ1-1; D gene uncertain. The CDR3 covers 17 residues. Germline CDR1 and CDR2: LGHNT and FRNRAP. The CDR3 nucleotides read TGTGCTAGTGGTTTGCCCCCAACTCGACGGGTGAAGACTGAAGCTTTCTTT. This sequence encodes CASGLPPTRRVKTEAFF.

This clone was seen only a few times. This sequence joins TRBV2 and TRBJ2-2, with 13 bases matching TRBD2. Germline V CDR1 and CDR2: SNHLY, FYNNEI. J gave up 6 bases and V 1 base, and 17 bases lay outside the gene matches. The CDR3 is 21 residues long. CDR3 nucleotides: TGTGCCAGCAGTGAAGGTACTAGCGGGAGGGTTTTAGTTCGGGTTGCCGGGGAGCTGTTTTTT. Protein: CASSEGTSGRVLVRVAGELFF.

V and J are TRBV7-9 and TRBJ2-1; D may correspond to TRBD1 or TRBD2 (6 bases each). CDR1 SEHNR and CDR2 FQNEAQ come from the germline V gene (reference sequence). The ends were cut back, 7 bases at V and 0 bases at J, with 13 bases in the middle. The CDR3 runs to 15 residues. The CDR3 loop is CASTPGASSYNEQFF. Here the CDR3 DNA reads TGTGCCAGCACCCCGGGGGCGAGCTCCTACAATGAGCAGTTCTTC.